This paragraph reports one TCR beta chain. These data originate in a study of response to subunit inactivated influenza vaccine. The CDR3 spans 20 residues. V lost 3 bases and J lost 4; bases outside the gene matches: 20. Germline CDR1 reads SGHRS; CDR2 reads YFSETQ. TCRdb called the RT-PCR reads again in MiXCR, with one record for every CDR3 protein. The repertoire includes about 620,000 distinct CDR3 sequences, about 10% of them detected once, and roughly 10% sits in the top ten. The chain carries TRBV5-1 and TRBJ2-3; TRBD2 agrees at 10 bases. The receptor was isolated from a man aged 50 or older who received an inactivated influenza vaccine. The sequencing here drew on PBMCs from blood, taken on the day of vaccination. The CDR3 DNA reads TGCGCCAGCAGCTCGACTCTAGCGGGAGAACGGGGAACAGACCCAGATACGCAGTATTTT. It translates to CASSSTLAGERGTDPDTQYF. The entire variable domain, with the rest obtained from reference TRBV5-1 and TRBJ2-3, is as follows: KAGVTQTPRYLIKTRGQQVTLSCSPISGHRSVSWYQQTPGQGLQFLFEYFSETQRNKGNFPGRFSGRQFSNSRSEMNVSTLELGDSALYLCASSSTLAGERGTDPDTQYFGPGTRLTVL.